The clone carrying this TCR beta chain was counted between two and nine times. Its target is not known. V was clipped by 3 bases and J by 7 bases; unmatched bases: 7. The CDR3 is made up of 14 amino acids. Per germline, CDR1 KGHSH and CDR2 LQKENI. This specimen belongs to a study of T cells after yellow fever vaccination. General study results and limits: Among primary-vaccination clones, most reappeared after the booster, at roughly 95% for CD4 and 88% for CD8. Across the CD4 and CD8 compartments, a small share of clonotypes was present in both.

MiXCR, applied by TCRdb to the 5' RACE reads, yields one record per CDR3 protein. The sample has under 600,000 distinct CDR3 sequences, 20% to 25% seen once; the top ten hold about 15%. V and J are TRBV18 and TRBJ2-7, with 9 bases lining up with TRBD1. The origin of this receptor is a man in his late teens or twenties who received the YFV17D yellow fever vaccine. This sample comprised PBMCs, obtained approximately 22 days after the first yellow fever vaccination. The CDR3 sequence is CASSPRSGTGEQYV. The CDR3 DNA sequence: TGTGCCAGCTCACCGCGGTCGGGGACAGGGGAGCAGTACGTC.